These 17 T cell receptor beta chains share one sample of origin, sequenced in a study of CD8+ T cells in alopecia areata. RNA, once extracted, was reverse transcribed into cDNA for use as the sequencing template. Clones were read by immunoSEQ multiplex PCR, and TCRdb kept only the in-frame ones, dropping some. The repertoire holds 150,000 to 180,000 clones, about 53% seen once, with roughly 21% in the top ten. The material sequenced was CD8+ T cells sorted from blood, taken at week 0. The receptors originated from a human donor with alopecia areata.

The chain employs TRBV7-6 and TRBJ2-7; D is uncertain. In germline, CDR1 is SGHVS, CDR2 FNYEAQ. The CDR3 consists of 13 residues. The germline V and J ends were trimmed by 5 bases and 4 bases, with 12 bases remaining between them. The CDR3 sequence: CASSPTAPYEQYF. DNA for the CDR3: TGTGCCAGCAGCCCCACGGCGCCTTACGAGCAGTACTTC.

This clone was found once. The V and J genes are TRBV11-2 and TRBJ2-5; no definite D call. V shed 5 bases and J shed 2 bases, with 12 bases lying between them. CDR3 length: 14 residues. Germline lookup yields CDR1 SGHAT and CDR2 FQNNGV. The chain's CDR3 is CASSPRLLQETQYF. The DNA of the CDR3 is TGTGCCAGCAGCCCCCGACTGCTACAAGAGACCCAGTACTTC.

The chain recombines TRBV30 with TRBJ1-5; D gene uncertain. There are 14 residues in the CDR3. V was cut by 3 bases and J by 6 bases, with 15 bases left in between. From germline, CDR1 is GTSNPN and CDR2 SVGIG (reference sequence). Here the CDR3 DNA reads TGTGCCTGGAGGGCCGGAGCAAGTTTTCAGCCCCAGCATTTT. It codes for CAWRAGASFQPQHF.

This clone was seen a single time. J is TRBJ2-5 and V is TRBV11-2, with 7 bases identical to TRBD2. Germline V lookup: CDR1 SGHAT, CDR2 FQNNGV. With V trimmed by 5 bases and J by 2 bases, 8 bases remained unmatched. The CDR3 totals 15 residues. The CDR3 here is CASSITQREQETQYF. In DNA form, the CDR3 reads TGTGCCAGCAGCATCACCCAGCGGGAACAAGAGACCCAGTACTTC.

V is TRBV11-3 and J is TRBJ2-1; 10 nucleotides align to TRBD2. The CDR3 covers 15 residues. Losses at the gene ends were 5 bases for V and 4 bases for J; bases not matched to a gene: 5. Germline V lookup: CDR1 SGHNT, CDR2 YENEEA. In nucleotides, the CDR3 is TGTGCCAGCAGCACCGCTAGCGGGGGTTACAATGAGCAGTTCTTC. Protein product: CASSTASGGYNEQFF.

This clone has a handful of counts. The chain uses TRBV6-6 and TRBJ1-6; perhaps TRBD1 as D (5 bases). CDR3 length equals 14 residues. The V gene's germline CDR1 is MNHNY and CDR2 SVGAGI (reference sequence). Trimming removed 5 bases at V and 6 bases at J, with 11 bases between. The CDR3 protein is CASSPGDINSPLHF. CDR3 bases: TGTGCCAGCAGTCCGGGGGATATTAATTCACCCCTCCACTTT.

In its sample, this clone was seen a few times. This sequence joins TRBV29-1 and TRBJ2-7; 14 positions match TRBD2. The CDR3 is 15 residues long. The V gene's germline CDR1 is SQVTM and CDR2 ANQGSEA. V was clipped by 6 bases and J by 5 bases; unmatched bases: 9. CDR3 in DNA: TGCAGCGTCGCCGGACTAGCGGGGGGCCCGAACGAGCAGTACTTC. Its translation: CSVAGLAGGPNEQYF.

The chain couples TRBV13 to TRBJ2-5; 7 positions match TRBD1. Looked up from germline, CDR1 is PRHDT and CDR2 is FYEKMQ (reference sequence). This CDR3 spans 12 amino acids. The J segment lost 6 bases and the V segment lost 5 bases, leaving 3 bases of the junction unmatched. CDR3 bases: TGTGCCAGCAGCGACAGGGCCAAGACCCAGTACTTC. This sequence encodes CASSDRAKTQYF. Combining the CDR3 with reference TRBV13 and TRBJ2-5 gives the whole variable domain AAGVIQSPRHLIKEKRETATLKCYPIPRHDTVYWYQQGPGQDPQFLISFYEKMQSDKGSIPDRFSAQQFSDYHSELNMSSLELGDSALYFCASSDRAKTQYFGPGTRLLVL.

The V and J genes are TRBV19 and TRBJ1-2; no definite D call. Between the trimmed V and J ends, which lost 4 bases and 2 bases, there was a span of 11 bases. This CDR3 is 14 amino acids long. Germline CDR1 reads LNHDA; CDR2 reads SQIVND (reference sequence). CDR3 coding DNA: TGTGCCAGTAGTAAGTTCCAAGGGAACTATGGCTACACCTTC. It codes for CASSKFQGNYGYTF.

V and J are TRBV2 and TRBJ1-5; D unclear. V was clipped by 2 bases and J by 3 bases, with 8 bases between them. CDR3 length: 14 amino acids. Per germline, CDR1 SNHLY and CDR2 FYNNEI. The CDR3 nucleotides are TGTGCCAGCAGTGAATCGGTCTCCAATCAGCCCCAGCATTTT. This gives the protein CASSESVSNQPQHF.

The rearrangement links TRBV30 to TRBJ2-1; 7 nucleotides align to TRBD2. CDR1 and CDR2 (germline): GTSNPN, SVGIG (reference sequence). The CDR3 runs to 16 residues. J gave up 10 bases and V 0 bases, and 15 bases lay outside the gene matches. CDR3 protein: CAWSVPTSVGIMEQFF. CDR3 nucleotides: TGTGCCTGGAGTGTACCCACTAGCGTCGGAATTATGGAGCAGTTCTTC.

This clone was observed a few times. This chain uses TRBV10-3 with TRBJ2-3; TRBD2 aligns across 7 bases. The CDR3 sequence is 13 residues long. The ends lost 8 bases at V and 3 bases at J; junction bases unmatched: 5. Germline values: CDR1 ENHRY, CDR2 SYGVKD. In DNA, the CDR3 is TGTGCCATCTTGGGGGGGACGACAGATACGCAGTATTTT. As protein: CAILGGTTDTQYF.

J is TRBJ2-3 and V is TRBV5-1; 7 bases are shared with TRBD1. After removal of 2 bases from V and 4 bases from J, the junction contained 13 bases not matched to a gene. This CDR3 is built from 17 residues. CDR1 and CDR2 (germline): SGHRS, YFSETQ. CDR3 residues: CASSFGLRDSSADTQYF. In nucleotides, the CDR3 is TGCGCCAGCAGCTTCGGTCTCCGGGACAGTTCGGCAGATACGCAGTATTTT. Combining the CDR3 with reference TRBV5-1 and TRBJ2-3 gives the whole variable domain KAGVTQTPRYLIKTRGQQVTLSCSPISGHRSVSWYQQTPGQGLQFLFEYFSETQRNKGNFPGRFSGRQFSNSRSEMNVSTLELGDSALYLCASSFGLRDSSADTQYFGPGTRLTVL.

The chain carries TRBV9 and TRBJ2-7, with TRBD2 as a possible D gene (5 bases). The germline V and J ends were trimmed by 3 bases and 0 bases, with 7 bases remaining between them. CDR1 is SGDLS and CDR2 is YYNGEE in the germline V gene. This CDR3 is built from 13 residues. The CDR3 DNA is TGTGCCAGCAGCGGACGGGGCTCCTACGAGCAGTACTTC. Translating gives CASSGRGSYEQYF.

The CDR3 reads CASSQAYRLDNEQFF. CDR3 coding DNA: TGCGCCAGCAGCCAAGCGTACAGACTCGACAATGAGCAGTTCTTC. The chain employs TRBV4-3 and TRBJ2-1; D not certain. Germline CDR1 reads LGHNA; CDR2 reads YSLEER. CDR3 length equals 15 residues. V lost 1 base and J 5 bases, leaving 12 bases between the germline ends.

This sequence joins TRBV2 and TRBJ2-1; tentatively, D is TRBD1 or TRBD2 (7 bases each). Germline V gene lookup returns CDR1 SNHLY and CDR2 FYNNEI. The germline V and J ends were trimmed by 6 bases and 8 bases, with 23 bases remaining between them. The CDR3 extends over 16 amino acids. Written as DNA, the CDR3 is TGTGCCAGCAGCGACGACCGGGACAGCGGGAACGATGAGCAGTTCTTC. It is translated as CASSDDRDSGNDEQFF.

The chain links TRBV6-1 to TRBJ1-1, with a possible D match to TRBD1 (5 bases). CDR1 is MNHNS and CDR2 is SASEGT in the germline V gene. Trimming left V 4 bases short and J 4 bases short, with 10 bases between. CDR3 length: 13 residues. CDR3 region: CASSGGRVTEAFF. The CDR3 nucleotides are TGTGCCAGCAGTGGAGGCAGGGTCACTGAAGCTTTCTTT.